This TCR beta chain is drawn from a study of Graves' ophthalmopathy and Graves' hyperthyroidism. Background on the study: In this cohort's terms, stable hyperthyroidism meant no ophthalmopathy by 18 months of follow-up. Study results and caveats: In blood appeared most of the expanded thyroid clonotypes whose frequency exceeded 0.001.

From RNA, the CDR3 regions of TCR beta chains were amplified and sequenced. First-round RT-PCR used HTBI primers; second-round multiplex PCR followed. TCRdb used MiXCR to reprocess the multiplex PCR reads, holding one entry per CDR3 protein. Of 1 million to 1.3 million distinct CDR3 sequences listed, around a third were seen once; the top ten hold around 10%. This clonotype was counted at least ten times. Its antigen is unknown. The CDR3 has 14 residues. The ends were cut back, 0 bases at V and 1 base at J, with 7 bases in the middle. Germline CDR1 reads SGHRS; CDR2 reads YFSETQ. Hyperthyroidism patients were newly diagnosed, under 2 months' duration, aged 18 to 65. It was on clinical symptoms, serum thyroxine, TRAb, thyroid ultrasound and orbital computed tomography that diagnosis relied.

The chain carries TRBV5-1 and TRBJ1-1, with D possibly matching TRBD1 (5 bases). The sample was peripheral blood or thyroid tissue (not recorded which). The TCR sequence derives from an adult man with Graves' hyperthyroidism. Here the CDR3 DNA reads TGCGCCAGCAGCTTGGACGGGGGGAACACTGAAGCTTTCTTT. This encodes CASSLDGGNTEAFF.